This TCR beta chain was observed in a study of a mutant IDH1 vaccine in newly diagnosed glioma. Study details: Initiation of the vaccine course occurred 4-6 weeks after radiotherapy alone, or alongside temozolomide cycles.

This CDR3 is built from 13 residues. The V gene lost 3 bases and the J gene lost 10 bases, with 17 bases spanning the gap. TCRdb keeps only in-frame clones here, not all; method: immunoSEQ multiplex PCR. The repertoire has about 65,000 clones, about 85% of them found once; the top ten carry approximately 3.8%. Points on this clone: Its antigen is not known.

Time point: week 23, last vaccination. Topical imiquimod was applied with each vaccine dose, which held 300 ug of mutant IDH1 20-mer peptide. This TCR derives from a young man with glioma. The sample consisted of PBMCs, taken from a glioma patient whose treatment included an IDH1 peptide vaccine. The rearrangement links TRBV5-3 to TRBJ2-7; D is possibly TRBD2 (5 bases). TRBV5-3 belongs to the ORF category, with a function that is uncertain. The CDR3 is CARSSPGSENQYF. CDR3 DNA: TGTGCCAGAAGCTCCCCGGGGAGCGAGAATCAGTACTTC.